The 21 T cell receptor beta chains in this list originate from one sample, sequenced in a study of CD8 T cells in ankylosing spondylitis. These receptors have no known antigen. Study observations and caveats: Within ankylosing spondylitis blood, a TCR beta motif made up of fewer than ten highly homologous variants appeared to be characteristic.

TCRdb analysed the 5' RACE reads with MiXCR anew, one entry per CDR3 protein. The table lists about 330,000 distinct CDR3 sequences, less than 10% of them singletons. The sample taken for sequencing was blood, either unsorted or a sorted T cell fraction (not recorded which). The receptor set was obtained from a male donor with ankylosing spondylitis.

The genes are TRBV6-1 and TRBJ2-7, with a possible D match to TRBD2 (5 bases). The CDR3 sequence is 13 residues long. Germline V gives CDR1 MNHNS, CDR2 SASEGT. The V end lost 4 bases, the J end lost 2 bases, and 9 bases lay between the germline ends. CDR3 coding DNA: TGTGCCAGCAGTGGAGGGATCCCCTACGAGCAGTACTTC. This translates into CASSGGIPYEQYF.

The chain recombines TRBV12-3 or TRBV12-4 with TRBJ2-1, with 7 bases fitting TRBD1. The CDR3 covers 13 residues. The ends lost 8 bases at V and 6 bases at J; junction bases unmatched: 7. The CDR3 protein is CASGSDRANEQFF. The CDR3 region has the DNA TGTGCCAGCGGATCAGACAGGGCCAATGAGCAGTTCTTC.

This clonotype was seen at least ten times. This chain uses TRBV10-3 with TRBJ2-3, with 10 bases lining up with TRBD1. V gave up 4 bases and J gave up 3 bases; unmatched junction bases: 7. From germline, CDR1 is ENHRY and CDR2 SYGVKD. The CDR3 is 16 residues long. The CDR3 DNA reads TGTGCCATCAGTGCATCCGGGACAGGGGTGACAGATACGCAGTATTTT. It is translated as CAISASGTGVTDTQYF.

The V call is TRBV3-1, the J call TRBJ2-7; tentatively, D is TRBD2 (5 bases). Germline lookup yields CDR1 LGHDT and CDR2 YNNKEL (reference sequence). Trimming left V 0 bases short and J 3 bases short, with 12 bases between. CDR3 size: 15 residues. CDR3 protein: CASSQDVARSYEQYF. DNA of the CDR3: TGTGCCAGCAGCCAAGACGTAGCGAGAAGCTACGAGCAGTACTTC.

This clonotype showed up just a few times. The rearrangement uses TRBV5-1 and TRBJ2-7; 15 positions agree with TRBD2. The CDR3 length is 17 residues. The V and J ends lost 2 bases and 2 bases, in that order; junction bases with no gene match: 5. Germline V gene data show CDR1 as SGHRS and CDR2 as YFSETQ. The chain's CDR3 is CASSFGTSGRLTYEQYF. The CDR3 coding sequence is TGCGCCAGCAGCTTTGGGACTAGCGGGAGGTTAACCTACGAGCAGTACTTC.

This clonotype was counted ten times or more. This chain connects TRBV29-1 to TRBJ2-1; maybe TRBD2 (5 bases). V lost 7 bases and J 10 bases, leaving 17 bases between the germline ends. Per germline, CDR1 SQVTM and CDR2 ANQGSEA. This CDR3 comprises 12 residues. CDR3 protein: CSGEAGSWEQFF. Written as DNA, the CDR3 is TGCAGCGGTGAGGCGGGCTCCTGGGAGCAGTTCTTC.

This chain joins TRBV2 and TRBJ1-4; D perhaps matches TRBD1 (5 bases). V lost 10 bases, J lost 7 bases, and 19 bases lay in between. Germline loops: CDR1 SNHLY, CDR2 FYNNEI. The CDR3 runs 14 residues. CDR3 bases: TGTGCCACCCACCCCCGGGGGGGGGGTGAAAAACTGTTTTTT. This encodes CATHPRGGGEKLFF. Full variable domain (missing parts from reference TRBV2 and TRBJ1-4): EPEVTQTPSHQVTQMGQEVILRCVPISNHLYFYWYRQILGQKVEFLVSFYNNEISEKSEIFDDQFSVERPDGSNFTLKIRSTKLEDSAMYFCATHPRGGGEKLFFGSGTQLSVL.

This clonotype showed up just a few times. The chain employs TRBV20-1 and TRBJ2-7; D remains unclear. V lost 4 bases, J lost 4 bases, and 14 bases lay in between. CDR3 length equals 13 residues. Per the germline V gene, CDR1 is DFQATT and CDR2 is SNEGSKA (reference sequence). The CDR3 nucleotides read TGCAGTGCTACAAACCAGGCGATTTACGAGCAGTACTTC. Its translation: CSATNQAIYEQYF.

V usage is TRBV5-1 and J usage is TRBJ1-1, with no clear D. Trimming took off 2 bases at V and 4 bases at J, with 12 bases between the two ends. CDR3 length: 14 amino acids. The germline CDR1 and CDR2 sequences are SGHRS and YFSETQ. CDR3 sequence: CASSFRTDRTEAFF. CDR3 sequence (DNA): TGCGCCAGCAGCTTCAGGACCGATCGCACTGAAGCTTTCTTT.

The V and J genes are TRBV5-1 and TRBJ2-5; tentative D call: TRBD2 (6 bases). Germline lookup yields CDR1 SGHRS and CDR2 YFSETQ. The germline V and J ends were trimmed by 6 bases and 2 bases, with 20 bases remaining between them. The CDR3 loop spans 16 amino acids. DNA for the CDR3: TGCGCCAGCACCCCGGGGGTAGCCCTGGGGCAAGAGACCCAGTACTTC. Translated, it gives CASTPGVALGQETQYF.

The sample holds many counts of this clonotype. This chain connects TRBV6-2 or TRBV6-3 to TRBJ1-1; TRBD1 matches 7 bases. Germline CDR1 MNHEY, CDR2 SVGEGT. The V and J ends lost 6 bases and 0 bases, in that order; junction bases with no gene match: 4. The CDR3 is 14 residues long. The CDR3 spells CASRTGTVNTEAFF. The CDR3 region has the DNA TGTGCCAGCAGGACCGGGACAGTGAACACTGAAGCTTTCTTT.

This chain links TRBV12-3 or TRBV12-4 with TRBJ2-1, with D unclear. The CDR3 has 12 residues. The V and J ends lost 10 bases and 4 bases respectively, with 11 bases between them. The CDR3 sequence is CAISNPYNEQFF. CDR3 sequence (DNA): TGTGCCATTTCGAACCCGTACAATGAGCAGTTCTTC.

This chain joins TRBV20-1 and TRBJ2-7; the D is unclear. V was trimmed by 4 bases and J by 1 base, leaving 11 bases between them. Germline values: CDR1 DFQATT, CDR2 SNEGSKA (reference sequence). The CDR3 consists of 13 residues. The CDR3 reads CSATSSRSYEQYF. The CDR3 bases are TGCAGTGCTACGTCTTCCCGTTCCTACGAGCAGTACTTC.

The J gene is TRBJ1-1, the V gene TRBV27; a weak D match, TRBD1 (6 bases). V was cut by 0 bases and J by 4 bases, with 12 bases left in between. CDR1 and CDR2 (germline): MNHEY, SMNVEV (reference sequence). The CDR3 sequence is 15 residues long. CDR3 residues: CASSLSGALGTEAFF. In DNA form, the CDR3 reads TGTGCCAGCAGTTTATCGGGGGCCTTGGGCACTGAAGCTTTCTTT.

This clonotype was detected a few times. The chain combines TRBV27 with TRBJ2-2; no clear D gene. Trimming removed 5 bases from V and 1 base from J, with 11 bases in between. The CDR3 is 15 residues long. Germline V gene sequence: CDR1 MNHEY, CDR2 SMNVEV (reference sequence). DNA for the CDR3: TGTGCCAGCAGTCCCACGCAGGAGAACACCGGGGAGCTGTTTTTT. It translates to CASSPTQENTGELFF.

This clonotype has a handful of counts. CDR3 DNA: TGCGCCAGCAGCTTGATGAGGACAGGCAACACCGGGGAGCTGTTTTTT. Amino acid sequence: CASSLMRTGNTGELFF. The V gene is TRBV5-1, the J gene TRBJ2-2; 7 bases line up with TRBD1. Trimming at V came to 1 base and at J to 2 bases, leaving 5 bases not matched to a gene. Germline assignment: CDR1 SGHRS and CDR2 YFSETQ. This CDR3 contains 16 residues.

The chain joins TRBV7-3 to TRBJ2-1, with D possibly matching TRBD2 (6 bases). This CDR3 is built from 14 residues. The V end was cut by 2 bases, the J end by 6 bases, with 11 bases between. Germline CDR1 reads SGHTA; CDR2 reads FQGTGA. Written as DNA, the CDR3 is TGTGCCAGCAGCTTACGCGGGACCTTCAATGAGCAGTTCTTC. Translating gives CASSLRGTFNEQFF.

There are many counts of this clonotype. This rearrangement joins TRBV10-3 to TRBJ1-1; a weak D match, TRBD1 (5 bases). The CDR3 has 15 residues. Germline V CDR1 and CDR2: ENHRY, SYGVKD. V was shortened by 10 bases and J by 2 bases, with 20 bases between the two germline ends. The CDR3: CASRGSSKRNTEAFF. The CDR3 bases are TGTGCCAGCCGGGGGTCCTCCAAGCGAAACACTGAAGCTTTCTTT.

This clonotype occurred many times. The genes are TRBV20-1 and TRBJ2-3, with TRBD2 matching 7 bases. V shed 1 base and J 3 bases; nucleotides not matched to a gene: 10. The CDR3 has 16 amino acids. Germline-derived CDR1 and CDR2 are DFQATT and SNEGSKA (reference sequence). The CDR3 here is CSARGLLAVKTDTQYF. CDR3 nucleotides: TGCAGTGCTAGAGGTCTTCTAGCGGTAAAGACAGATACGCAGTATTTT.

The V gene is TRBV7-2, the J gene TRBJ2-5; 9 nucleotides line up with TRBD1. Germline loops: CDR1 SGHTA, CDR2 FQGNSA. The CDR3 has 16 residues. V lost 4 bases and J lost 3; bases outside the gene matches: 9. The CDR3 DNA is TGTGCCAGCAGCTCCAGTGGGACAGGGTGGGAAGAGACCCAGTACTTC. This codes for CASSSSGTGWEETQYF. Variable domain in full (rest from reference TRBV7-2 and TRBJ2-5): GAGVSQSPSNKVTEKGKDVELRCDPISGHTALYWYRQSLGQGLEFLIYFQGNSAPDKSGLPSDRFSAERTGGSVSTLTIQRTQQEDSAVYLCASSSSGTGWEETQYFGPGTRLLVL.

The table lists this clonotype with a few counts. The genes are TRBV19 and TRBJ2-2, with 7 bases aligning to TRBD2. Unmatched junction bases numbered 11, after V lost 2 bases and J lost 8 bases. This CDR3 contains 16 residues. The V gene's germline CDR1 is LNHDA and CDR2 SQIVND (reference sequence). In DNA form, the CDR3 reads TGTGCCAGTAGTATATCGGCACACCCGGGGGGAGGGGAGCTGTTTTTT. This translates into CASSISAHPGGGELFF.